This TCR beta chain was documented in a study of identical twins. TCRdb reanalysed the 5' RACE reads using MiXCR and keeps one entry per CDR3 protein. The data show 450,000 or so distinct CDR3 sequences, with over 12% seen just once and 0.5% to 0.65% held by the top ten. This clonotype was counted only a few times. The CDR3 length is 15 residues. The germline V gene has CDR1 MNHEY and CDR2 SMNVEV (reference sequence). The V end was cut by 6 bases, the J end by 0 bases, with 13 bases between. This sample also appeared in a second study, on yellow fever vaccine responses in identical twins.

The sequenced sample consisted of CD4+ T cells sorted from blood. This clonotype was obtained from a woman between 18 and 30 years old in good health. The V gene is TRBV27, the J gene TRBJ2-3, with D perhaps being TRBD1 or TRBD2 (5 bases each). The CDR3 nucleotides read TGTGCCAGCAGGGGGACGGCCCGTAGCACAGATACGCAGTATTTT. Residues: CASRGTARSTDTQYF.